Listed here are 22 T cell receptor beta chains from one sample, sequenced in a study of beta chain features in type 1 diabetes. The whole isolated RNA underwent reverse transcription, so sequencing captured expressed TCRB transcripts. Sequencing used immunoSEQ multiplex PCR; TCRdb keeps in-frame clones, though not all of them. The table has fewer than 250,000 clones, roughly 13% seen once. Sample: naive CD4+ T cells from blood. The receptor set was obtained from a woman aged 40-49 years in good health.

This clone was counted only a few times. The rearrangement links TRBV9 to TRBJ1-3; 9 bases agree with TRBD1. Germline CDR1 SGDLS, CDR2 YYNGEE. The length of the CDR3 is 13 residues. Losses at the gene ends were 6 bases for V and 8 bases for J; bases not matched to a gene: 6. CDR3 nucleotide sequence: TGTGCCAGCACCTCCGGGACAGGGTACACCATATATTTT. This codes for CASTSGTGYTIYF. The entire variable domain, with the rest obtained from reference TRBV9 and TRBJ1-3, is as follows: DSGVTQTPKHLITATGQRVTLRCSPRSGDLSVYWYQQSLDQGLQFLIQYYNGEERAKGNILERFSAQQFPDLHSELNLSSLELGDSALYFCASTSGTGYTIYFGEGSWLTVV.

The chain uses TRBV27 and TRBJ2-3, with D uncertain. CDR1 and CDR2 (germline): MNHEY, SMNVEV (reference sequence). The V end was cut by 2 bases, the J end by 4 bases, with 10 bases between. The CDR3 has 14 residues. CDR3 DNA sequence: TGTGCCAGCAGTTTAACGGCAGGTCCAGATACGCAGTATTTT. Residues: CASSLTAGPDTQYF.

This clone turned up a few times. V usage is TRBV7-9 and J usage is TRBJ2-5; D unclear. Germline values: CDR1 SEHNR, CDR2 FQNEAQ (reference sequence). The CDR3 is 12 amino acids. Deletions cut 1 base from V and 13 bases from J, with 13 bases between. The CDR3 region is CASSLEASSWYF. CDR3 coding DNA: TGTGCCAGCAGCTTAGAAGCCAGTAGCTGGTACTTC.

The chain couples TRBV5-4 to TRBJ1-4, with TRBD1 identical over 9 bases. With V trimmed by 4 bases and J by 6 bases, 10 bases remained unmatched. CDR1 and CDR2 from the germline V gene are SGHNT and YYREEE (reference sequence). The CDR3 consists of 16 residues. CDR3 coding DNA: TGTGCCAGCAGCCACTCTGTGGGACAGGGTTATGAAAAACTGTTTTTT. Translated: CASSHSVGQGYEKLFF.

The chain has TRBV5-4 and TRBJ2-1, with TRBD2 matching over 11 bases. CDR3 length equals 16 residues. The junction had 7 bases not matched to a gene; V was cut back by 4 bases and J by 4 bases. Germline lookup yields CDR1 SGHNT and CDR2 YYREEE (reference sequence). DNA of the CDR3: TGTGCCAGCAGCACCGGCACTAGCGGGGGTTACAATGAGCAGTTCTTC. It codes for CASSTGTSGGYNEQFF.

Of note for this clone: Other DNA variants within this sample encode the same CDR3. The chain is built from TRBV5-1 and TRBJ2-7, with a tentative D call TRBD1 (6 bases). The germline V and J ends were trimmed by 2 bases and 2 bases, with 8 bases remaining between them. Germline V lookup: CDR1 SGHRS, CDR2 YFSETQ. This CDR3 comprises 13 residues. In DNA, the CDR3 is TGCGCCAGCAGCTTTGGACAGACCTACGAGCAGTACTTC. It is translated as CASSFGQTYEQYF.

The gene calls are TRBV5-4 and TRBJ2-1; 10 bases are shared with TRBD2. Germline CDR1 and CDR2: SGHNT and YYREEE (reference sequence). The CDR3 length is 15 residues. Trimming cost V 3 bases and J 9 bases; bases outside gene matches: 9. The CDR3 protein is CASSSLASGGGEQFF. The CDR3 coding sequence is TGTGCCAGCAGCTCCTTGGCTAGCGGGGGCGGTGAGCAGTTCTTC.

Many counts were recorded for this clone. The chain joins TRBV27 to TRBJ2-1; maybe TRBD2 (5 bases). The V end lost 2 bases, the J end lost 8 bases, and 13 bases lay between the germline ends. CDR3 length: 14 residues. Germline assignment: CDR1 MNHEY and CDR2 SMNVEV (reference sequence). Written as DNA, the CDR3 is TGTGCCAGCAGTTTAGGGCTAGCAGGCGATGAGCAGTTCTTC. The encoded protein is CASSLGLAGDEQFF.

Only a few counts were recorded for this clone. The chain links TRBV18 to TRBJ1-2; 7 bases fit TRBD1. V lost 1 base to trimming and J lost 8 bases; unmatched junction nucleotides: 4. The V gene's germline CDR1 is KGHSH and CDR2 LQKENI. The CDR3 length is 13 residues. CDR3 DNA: TGTGCCAGCTCACCACAGGGGGCGGGAGGCTACACCTTC. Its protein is CASSPQGAGGYTF.

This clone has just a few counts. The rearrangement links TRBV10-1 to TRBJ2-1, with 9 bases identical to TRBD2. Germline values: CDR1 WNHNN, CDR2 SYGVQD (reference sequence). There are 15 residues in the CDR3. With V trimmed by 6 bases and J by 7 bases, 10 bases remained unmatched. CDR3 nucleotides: TGCGCCAGCAGCGGCGGGGGGGCCTGGGTGAATGAGCAGTTCTTC. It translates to CASSGGGAWVNEQFF.

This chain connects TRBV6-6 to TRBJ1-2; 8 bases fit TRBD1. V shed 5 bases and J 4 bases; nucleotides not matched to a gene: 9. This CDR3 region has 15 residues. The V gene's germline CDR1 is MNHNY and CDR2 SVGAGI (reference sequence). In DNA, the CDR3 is TGTGCCAGCAGTACCTCAGGGGGCGTGGGCTATGGCTACACCTTC. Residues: CASSTSGGVGYGYTF.

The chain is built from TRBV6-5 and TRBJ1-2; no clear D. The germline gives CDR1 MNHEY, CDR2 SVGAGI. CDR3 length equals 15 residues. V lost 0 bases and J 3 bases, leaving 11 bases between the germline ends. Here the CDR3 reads CASSYSFEFHYGYTF. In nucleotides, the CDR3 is TGTGCCAGCAGTTACTCCTTCGAGTTTCACTATGGCTACACCTTC.

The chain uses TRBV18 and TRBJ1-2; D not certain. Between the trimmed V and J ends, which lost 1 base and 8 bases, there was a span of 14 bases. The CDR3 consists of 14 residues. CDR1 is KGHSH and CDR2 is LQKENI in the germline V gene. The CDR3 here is CASSPLPSTRGYTF. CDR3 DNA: TGTGCCAGCTCACCACTTCCCTCGACTCGGGGCTACACCTTC.

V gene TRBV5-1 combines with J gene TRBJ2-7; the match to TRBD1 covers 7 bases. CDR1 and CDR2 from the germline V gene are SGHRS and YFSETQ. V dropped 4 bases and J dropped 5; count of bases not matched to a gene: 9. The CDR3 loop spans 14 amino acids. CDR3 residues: CASSDSRGTNEQYF. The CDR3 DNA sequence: TGCGCCAGCAGCGATAGCAGGGGGACGAACGAGCAGTACTTC.

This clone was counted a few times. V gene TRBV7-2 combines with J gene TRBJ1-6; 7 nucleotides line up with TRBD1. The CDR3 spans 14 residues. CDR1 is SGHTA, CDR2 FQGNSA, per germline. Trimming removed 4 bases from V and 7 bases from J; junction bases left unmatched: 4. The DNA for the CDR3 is TGTGCCAGCAGCTCCGGGGACAGAAATTCACCCCTCCACTTT. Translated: CASSSGDRNSPLHF.

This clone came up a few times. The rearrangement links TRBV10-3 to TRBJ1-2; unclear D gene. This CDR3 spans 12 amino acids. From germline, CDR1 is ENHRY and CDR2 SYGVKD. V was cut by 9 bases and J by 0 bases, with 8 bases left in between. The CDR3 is CAMYRSNYGYTF. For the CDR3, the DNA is TGTGCCATGTACAGATCTAACTATGGCTACACCTTC.

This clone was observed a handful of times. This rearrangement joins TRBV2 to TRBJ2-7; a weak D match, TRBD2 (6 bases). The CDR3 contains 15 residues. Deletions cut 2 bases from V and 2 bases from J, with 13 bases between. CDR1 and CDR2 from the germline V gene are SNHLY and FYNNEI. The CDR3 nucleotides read TGTGCCAGCAGTGAATCGGAGGGTAACCCCTACGAGCAGTACTTC. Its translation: CASSESEGNPYEQYF.

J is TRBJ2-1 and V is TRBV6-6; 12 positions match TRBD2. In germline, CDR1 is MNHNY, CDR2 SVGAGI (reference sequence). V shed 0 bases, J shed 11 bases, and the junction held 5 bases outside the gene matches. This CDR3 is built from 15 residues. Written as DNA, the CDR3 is TGTGCCAGCAGTTACTCGACTAGCGGGGGTCCCCAGCAGTTCTTC. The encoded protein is CASSYSTSGGPQQFF.

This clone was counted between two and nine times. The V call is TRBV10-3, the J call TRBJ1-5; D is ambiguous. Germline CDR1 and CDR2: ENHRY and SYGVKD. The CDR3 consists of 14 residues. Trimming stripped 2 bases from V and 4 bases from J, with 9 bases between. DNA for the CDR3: TGTGCCATCAGTGAGGGGCAGCCAAATCAGCCCCAGCATTTT. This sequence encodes CAISEGQPNQPQHF.

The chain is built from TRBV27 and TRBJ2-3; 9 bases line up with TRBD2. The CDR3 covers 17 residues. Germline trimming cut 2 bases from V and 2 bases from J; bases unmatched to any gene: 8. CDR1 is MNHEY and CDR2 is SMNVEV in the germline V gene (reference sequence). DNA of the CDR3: TGTGCCAGCAGTTTAAGGGGGCAGGGACTAGCCACAGATACGCAGTATTTT. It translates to CASSLRGQGLATDTQYF.

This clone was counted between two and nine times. CDR3 residues: CASSRTGIDSEQYF. The CDR3 DNA reads as TGTGCCAGCTCACGTACAGGCATTGACAGCGAGCAGTACTTC. The V gene is TRBV18, the J gene TRBJ2-7; weak D call: TRBD1 (5 bases). The CDR3 totals 14 residues. Deletions cut 4 bases from V and 6 bases from J, with 16 bases between. From germline, CDR1 is KGHSH and CDR2 LQKENI.

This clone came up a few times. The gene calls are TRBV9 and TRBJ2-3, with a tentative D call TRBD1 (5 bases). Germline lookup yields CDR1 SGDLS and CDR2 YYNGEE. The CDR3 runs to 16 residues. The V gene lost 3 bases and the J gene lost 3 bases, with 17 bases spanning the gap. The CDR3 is CASSDPGTKGTDTQYF. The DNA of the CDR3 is TGTGCCAGCAGCGACCCCGGAACCAAGGGGACAGATACGCAGTATTTT. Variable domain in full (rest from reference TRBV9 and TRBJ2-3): DSGVTQTPKHLITATGQRVTLRCSPRSGDLSVYWYQQSLDQGLQFLIQYYNGEERAKGNILERFSAQQFPDLHSELNLSSLELGDSALYFCASSDPGTKGTDTQYFGPGTRLTVL.